The clone carrying this T cell receptor (beta chain) was counted once. Its antigen is currently unknown. Peripheral blood from each donor was collected in a volume of approximately 9.2 milliliters. The authors ran a second PCR of about 7 to 11 cycles using a sample-barcoded 5' primer and a J-beta primer mix. TCRdb processed the 5' RACE reads anew with MiXCR; each CDR3 protein has one entry. The data contain around 940,000 distinct CDR3 sequences, roughly half of them singletons. This entry belongs to a study of blood T cells in healthy people across ages. Study-wide results and caveats: Observed TCR beta diversity per million T cells went down as age went up. This fall followed a roughly linear course with age. Diversity estimated from one million T cells was considered an underestimate.

Germline CDR1 and CDR2: DFQATT and SNEGSKA (reference sequence). This CDR3 has 14 amino acids. The chain carries TRBV20-1 and TRBJ2-7, with 11 positions matching TRBD2. The J call may be mistaken, given a closer DNA end match to TRBJ2-5. Sequences were obtained from blood. The receptor's source is an older woman in good health. The CDR3 reads CSAILAGASWTQYF. The CDR3 coding sequence is TGCAGTGCTATACTAGCGGGAGCATCATGGACCCAGTACTTC.